This TCR beta chain was sequenced for a study of T cell repertoires in cytomegalovirus infection. Study overall: Public TCR beta signatures indicated both CMV infection and matching HLA type.

V was cut by 3 bases and J by 4 bases, with 9 bases left in between. The CDR3 is 14 amino acids. The germline gives CDR1 SGHAT, CDR2 FQDESV (reference sequence). TCRdb called the reads again in MiXCR, with one record for every CDR3 protein. The data contain a few hundred thousand distinct CDR3 sequences, over 15% of them singletons. This clonotype was seen repeatedly, ten times or more. The target antigen is unknown. The study, taken as a whole, reports: Pooled public TCR beta family frequency picked out CMV carriers with the relevant HLA. The response measured ex vivo was dominated by TCR beta clonotypes (HLA-C-restricted and CMV-specific).

The V and J genes are TRBV11-1 and TRBJ2-2; D gene unclear. The source material was CD8+ T cells from PBMCs. The TCR originated in a human donor in good health (CMV status not recorded). Some clones in this sample may be carry-over from other donors' samples. Written as DNA, the CDR3 is TGTGCCAGCAGCTTTCTAGAGGCCACCGGGGAGCTGTTTTTT. It codes for CASSFLEATGELFF.